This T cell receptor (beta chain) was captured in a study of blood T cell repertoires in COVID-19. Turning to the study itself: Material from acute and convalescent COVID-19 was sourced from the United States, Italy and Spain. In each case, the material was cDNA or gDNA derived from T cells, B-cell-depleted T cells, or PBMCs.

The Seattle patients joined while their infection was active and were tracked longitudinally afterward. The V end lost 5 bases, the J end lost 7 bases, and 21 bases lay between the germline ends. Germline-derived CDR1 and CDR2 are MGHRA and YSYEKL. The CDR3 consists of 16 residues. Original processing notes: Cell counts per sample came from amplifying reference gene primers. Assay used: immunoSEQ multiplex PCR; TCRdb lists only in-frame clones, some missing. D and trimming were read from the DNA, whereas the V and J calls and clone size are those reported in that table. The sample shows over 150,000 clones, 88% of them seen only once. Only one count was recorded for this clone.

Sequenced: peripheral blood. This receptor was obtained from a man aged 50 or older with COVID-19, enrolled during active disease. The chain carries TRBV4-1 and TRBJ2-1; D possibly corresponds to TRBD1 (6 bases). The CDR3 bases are TGCGCCAGCAGCGTAAGAAAACGGGACACCGTAAATGAGCAGTTCTTC. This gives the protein CASSVRKRDTVNEQFF.